Given below is one TCR beta chain in context. Its antigen remains unidentified. Every single patient, without exception, relapsed after autologous stem cell transplantation, and brentuximab vedotin exposure varied. The CDR3 is made up of 15 amino acids. Per germline, CDR1 SGHRS and CDR2 YFSETQ. V was clipped by 1 base and J by 5 bases, with 15 bases between them. The data derive from a study of PD-1 blockade in classical Hodgkin lymphoma. Regarding the study as a whole: Relative to healthy donors, newly diagnosed patients reportedly had lower baseline TCR diversity, which was reported as lower still in relapsed/refractory patients. Whereas CD4+ TCR diversity had risen significantly by C4D1, CD8+ TCR diversity had not.

Libraries were prepared by immunoSEQ multiplex PCR; TCRdb keeps only in-frame clonotypes and omits some of them. The sample consists of about 21,000 clones, more than 60% of them appearing once. The sequence was collected from a human donor with classical Hodgkin lymphoma. The material sequenced was peripheral blood mononuclear cells (PBMCs), taken at baseline. The chain is built from TRBV5-1 and TRBJ1-2; D is ambiguous. CDR3 sequence reads: CASSLMRGQLYGYTF. In DNA, the CDR3 is TGCGCCAGCAGCTTGATGCGAGGCCAGCTGTATGGCTACACCTTC.